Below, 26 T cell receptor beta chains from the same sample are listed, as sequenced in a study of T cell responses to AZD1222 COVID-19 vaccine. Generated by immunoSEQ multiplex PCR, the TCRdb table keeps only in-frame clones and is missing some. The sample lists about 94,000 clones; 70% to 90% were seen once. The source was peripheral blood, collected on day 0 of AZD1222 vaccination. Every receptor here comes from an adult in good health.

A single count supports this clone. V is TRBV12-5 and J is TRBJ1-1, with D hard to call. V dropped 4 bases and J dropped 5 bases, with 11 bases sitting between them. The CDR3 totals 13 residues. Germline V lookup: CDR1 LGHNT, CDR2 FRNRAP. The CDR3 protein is CASGSSGRTEAFF. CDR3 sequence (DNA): TGTGCTAGTGGTTCCTCTGGTAGGACTGAAGCTTTCTTT.

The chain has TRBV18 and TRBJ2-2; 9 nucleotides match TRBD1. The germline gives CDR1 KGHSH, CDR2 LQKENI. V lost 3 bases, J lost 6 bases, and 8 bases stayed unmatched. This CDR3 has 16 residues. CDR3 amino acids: CASSPTGGTVPGELFF. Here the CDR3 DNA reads TGTGCCAGCTCACCGACAGGGGGAACTGTGCCCGGGGAGCTGTTTTTT.

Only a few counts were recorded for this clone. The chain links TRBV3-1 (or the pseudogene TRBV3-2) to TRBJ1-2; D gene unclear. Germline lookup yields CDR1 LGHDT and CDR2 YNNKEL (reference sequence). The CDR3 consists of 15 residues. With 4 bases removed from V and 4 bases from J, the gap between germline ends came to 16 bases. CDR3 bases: TGTGCCAGCAGCCGAGGTGGGGTCCTCGCCTATGGCTACACCTTC. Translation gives CASSRGGVLAYGYTF.

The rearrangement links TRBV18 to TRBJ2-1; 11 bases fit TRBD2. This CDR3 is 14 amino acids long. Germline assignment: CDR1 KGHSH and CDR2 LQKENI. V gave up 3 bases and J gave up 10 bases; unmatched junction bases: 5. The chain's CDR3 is CASSPASGGREQFF. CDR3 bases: TGTGCCAGCTCACCGGCTAGCGGGGGGCGGGAGCAGTTCTTC.

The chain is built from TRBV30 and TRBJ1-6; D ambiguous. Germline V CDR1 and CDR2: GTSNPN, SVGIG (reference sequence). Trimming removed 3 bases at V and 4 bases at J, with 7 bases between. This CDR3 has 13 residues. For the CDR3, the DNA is TGTGCCTGGAGAAAAGAGTATAATTCACCCCTCCACTTT. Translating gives CAWRKEYNSPLHF.

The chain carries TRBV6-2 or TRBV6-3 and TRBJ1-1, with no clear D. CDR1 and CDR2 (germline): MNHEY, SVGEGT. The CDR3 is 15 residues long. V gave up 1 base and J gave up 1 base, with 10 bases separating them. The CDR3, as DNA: TGTGCCAGCAGTTACTGGCAGCCCGGGAACACTGAAGCTTTCTTT. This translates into CASSYWQPGNTEAFF.

CDR3 sequence: CASSLGTGTYEQYF. In nucleotides, the CDR3 is TGTGCCAGCAGCTTAGGGACAGGGACCTACGAGCAGTACTTC. This chain joins TRBV7-2 and TRBJ2-7, with 8 bases lining up with TRBD1. The CDR3 contains 14 residues. The V segment lost 1 base and the J segment 2 bases; nucleotides outside the gene matches: 1. Germline V CDR1 and CDR2: SGHTA, FQGNSA.

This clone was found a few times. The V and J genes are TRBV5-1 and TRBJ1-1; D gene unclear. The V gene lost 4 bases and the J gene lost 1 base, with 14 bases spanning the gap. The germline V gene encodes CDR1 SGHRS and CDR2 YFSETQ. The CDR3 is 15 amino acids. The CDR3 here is CASSGDGRTNTEAFF. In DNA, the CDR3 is TGCGCCAGCAGCGGCGACGGGCGGACGAACACTGAAGCTTTCTTT. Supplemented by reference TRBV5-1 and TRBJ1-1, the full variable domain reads KAGVTQTPRYLIKTRGQQVTLSCSPISGHRSVSWYQQTPGQGLQFLFEYFSETQRNKGNFPGRFSGRQFSNSRSEMNVSTLELGDSALYLCASSGDGRTNTEAFFGQGTRLTVV.

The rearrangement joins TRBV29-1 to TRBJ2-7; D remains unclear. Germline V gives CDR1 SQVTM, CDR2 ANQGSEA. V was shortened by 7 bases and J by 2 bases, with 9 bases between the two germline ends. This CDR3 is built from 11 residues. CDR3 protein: CSARDTYEQYF. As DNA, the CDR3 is TGCAGCGCCAGAGACACCTACGAGCAGTACTTC.

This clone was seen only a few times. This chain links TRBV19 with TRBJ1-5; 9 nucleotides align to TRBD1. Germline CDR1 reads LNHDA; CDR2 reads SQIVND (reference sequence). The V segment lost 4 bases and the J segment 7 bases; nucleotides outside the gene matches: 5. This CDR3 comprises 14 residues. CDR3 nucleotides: TGTGCCAGTAGTACGAACAGGGGGCCACAGCCCCAGCATTTT. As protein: CASSTNRGPQPQHF.

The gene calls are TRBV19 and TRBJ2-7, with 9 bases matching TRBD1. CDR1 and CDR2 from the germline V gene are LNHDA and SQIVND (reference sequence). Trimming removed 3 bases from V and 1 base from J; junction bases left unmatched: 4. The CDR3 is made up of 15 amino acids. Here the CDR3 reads CASSMEGQGSYEQYF. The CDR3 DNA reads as TGTGCCAGTAGTATGGAAGGACAGGGGTCCTACGAGCAGTACTTC.

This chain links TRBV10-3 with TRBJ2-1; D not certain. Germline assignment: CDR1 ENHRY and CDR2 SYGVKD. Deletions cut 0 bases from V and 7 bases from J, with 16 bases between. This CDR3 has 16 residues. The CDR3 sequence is CAISESSIYLWNEQFF. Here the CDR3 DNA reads TGTGCCATCAGTGAGTCGAGCATATACCTTTGGAATGAGCAGTTCTTC.

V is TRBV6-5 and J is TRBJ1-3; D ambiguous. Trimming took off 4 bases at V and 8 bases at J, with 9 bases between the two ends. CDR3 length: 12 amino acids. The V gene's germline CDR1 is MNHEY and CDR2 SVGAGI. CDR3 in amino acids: CASSSGYDTIYF. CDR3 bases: TGTGCCAGCAGTTCCGGATATGACACCATATATTTT.

CDR3 DNA: TGCGCCAGCAGCCAAGAATCCCCTAGCGGGGGGTCCCTCTCCTACAATGAGCAGTTCTTC. Translating it yields CASSQESPSGGSLSYNEQFF. The chain uses TRBV4-1 and TRBJ2-1, with 11 nucleotides matching TRBD2. This CDR3 spans 20 amino acids. Trimming took 0 bases from V and 0 from J; bases not matched to a gene: 10. In germline, CDR1 is MGHRA, CDR2 YSYEKL.

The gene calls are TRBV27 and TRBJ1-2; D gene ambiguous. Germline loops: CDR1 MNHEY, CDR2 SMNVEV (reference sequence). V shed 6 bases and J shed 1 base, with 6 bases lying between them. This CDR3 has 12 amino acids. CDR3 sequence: CASRDFNYGYTF. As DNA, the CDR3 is TGTGCCAGCAGGGACTTTAACTATGGCTACACCTTC.

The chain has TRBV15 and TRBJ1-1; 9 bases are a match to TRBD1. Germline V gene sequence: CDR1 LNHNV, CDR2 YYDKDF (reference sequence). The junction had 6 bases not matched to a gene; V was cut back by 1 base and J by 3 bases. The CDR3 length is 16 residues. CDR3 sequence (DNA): TGTGCCACCAGCAGAGGGGGACAGGGTCTGGACACTGAAGCTTTCTTT. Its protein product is CATSRGGQGLDTEAFF.

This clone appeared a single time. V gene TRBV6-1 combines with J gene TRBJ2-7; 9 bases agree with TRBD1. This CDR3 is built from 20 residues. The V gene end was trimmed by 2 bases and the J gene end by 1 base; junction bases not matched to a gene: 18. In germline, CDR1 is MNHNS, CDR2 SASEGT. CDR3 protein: CASSETRSGTGRYRSYEQYF. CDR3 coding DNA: TGTGCCAGCAGTGAAACCCGAAGTGGGACAGGGAGATATAGATCCTACGAGCAGTACTTC.

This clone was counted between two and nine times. This chain's CDR3 is CASSFQQGNTEAFF. The CDR3 DNA reads as TGTGCCAGCAGTTTCCAACAGGGGAACACTGAAGCTTTCTTT. The chain employs TRBV7-9 and TRBJ1-1; tentative D call: TRBD1 (6 bases). CDR1 is SEHNR, CDR2 FQNEAQ, per germline (reference sequence). Trimming left V 6 bases short and J 1 base short, with 12 bases between. This CDR3 contains 14 residues.

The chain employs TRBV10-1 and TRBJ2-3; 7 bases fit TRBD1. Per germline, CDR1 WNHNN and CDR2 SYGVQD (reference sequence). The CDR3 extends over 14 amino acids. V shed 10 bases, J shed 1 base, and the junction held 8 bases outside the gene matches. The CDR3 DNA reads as TGCGCCACCCGACAGGGCTTGGGCACAGATACGCAGTATTTT. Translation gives CATRQGLGTDTQYF.

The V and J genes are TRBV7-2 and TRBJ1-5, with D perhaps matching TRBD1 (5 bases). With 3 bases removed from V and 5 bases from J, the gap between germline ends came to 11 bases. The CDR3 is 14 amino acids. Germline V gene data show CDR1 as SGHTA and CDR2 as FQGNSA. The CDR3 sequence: CASSFPGSYQPQHF. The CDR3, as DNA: TGTGCCAGCAGCTTCCCAGGGTCCTATCAGCCCCAGCATTTT. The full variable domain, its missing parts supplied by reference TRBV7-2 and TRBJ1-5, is GAGVSQSPSNKVTEKGKDVELRCDPISGHTALYWYRQSLGQGLEFLIYFQGNSAPDKSGLPSDRFSAERTGGSVSTLTIQRTQQEDSAVYLCASSFPGSYQPQHFGDGTRLSIL.

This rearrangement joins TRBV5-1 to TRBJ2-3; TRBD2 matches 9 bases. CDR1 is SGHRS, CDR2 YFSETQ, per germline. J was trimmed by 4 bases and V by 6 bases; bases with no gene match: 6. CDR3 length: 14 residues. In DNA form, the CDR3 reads TGCGCCAGCATGGCGGGGGGGCGACCAGATACGCAGTATTTT. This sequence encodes CASMAGGRPDTQYF.

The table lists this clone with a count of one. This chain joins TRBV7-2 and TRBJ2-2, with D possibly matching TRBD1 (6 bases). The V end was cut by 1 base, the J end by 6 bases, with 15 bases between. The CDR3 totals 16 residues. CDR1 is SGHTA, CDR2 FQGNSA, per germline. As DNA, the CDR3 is TGTGCCAGCAGCTTAGTTCGGTGGACAGCACCCGGGGAGCTGTTTTTT. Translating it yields CASSLVRWTAPGELFF.

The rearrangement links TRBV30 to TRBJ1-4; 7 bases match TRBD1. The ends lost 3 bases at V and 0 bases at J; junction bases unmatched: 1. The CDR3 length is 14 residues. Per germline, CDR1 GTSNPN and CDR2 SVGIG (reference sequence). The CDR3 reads CAWRQGTTNEKLFF. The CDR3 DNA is TGTGCCTGGAGACAGGGGACAACTAATGAAAAACTGTTTTTT.

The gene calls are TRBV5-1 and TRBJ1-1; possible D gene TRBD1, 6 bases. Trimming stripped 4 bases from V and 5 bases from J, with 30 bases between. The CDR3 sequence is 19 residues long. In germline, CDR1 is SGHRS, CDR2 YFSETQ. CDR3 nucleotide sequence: TGCGCCAGCAGCCCCCAAGGTCCAAGCGGACAGCCGTTTAATACTGAAGCTTTCTTT. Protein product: CASSPQGPSGQPFNTEAFF.

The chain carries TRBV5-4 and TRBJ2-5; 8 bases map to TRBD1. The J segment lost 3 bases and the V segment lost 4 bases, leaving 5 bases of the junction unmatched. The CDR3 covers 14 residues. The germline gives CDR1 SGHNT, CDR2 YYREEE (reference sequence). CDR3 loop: CASSPTGVEETQYF. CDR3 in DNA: TGTGCCAGCAGCCCGACAGGGGTTGAAGAGACCCAGTACTTC.

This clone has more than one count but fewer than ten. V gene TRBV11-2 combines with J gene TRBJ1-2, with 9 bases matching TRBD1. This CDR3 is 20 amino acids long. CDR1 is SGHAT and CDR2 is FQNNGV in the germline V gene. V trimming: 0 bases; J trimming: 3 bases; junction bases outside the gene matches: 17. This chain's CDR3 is CASSLDTLGGGQGLDYGYTF. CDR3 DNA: TGTGCCAGCAGCTTAGATACCTTAGGGGGGGGACAGGGATTGGACTATGGCTACACCTTC.